This note documents a single TCR beta chain sequence. The antigen is undetermined. This table comes from immunoSEQ multiplex PCR, and its TCRdb copy is limited to in-frame clones, with some not included. The sample consists of approximately 1.5 million clones, 98% of them appearing once. The data are from a study of shared clonotypes between healthy human individuals. The study, taken as a whole, reports: Across subsets, estimated richness was generally greater for naive than for memory populations.

The CDR3 sequence is 17 residues long. The germline V gene encodes CDR1 SGHRS and CDR2 YFSETQ. V lost 1 base, J lost 5 bases, and 8 bases stayed unmatched. The sequenced sample was naive CD4+ T cells sorted from blood. The subset denotes: CD45RA+ positively selected. The chain has TRBV5-1 and TRBJ2-5; TRBD2 matches at 13 bases. The sequence was obtained from a man aged 25 to 45 in good health. CDR3 coding DNA: TGCGCCAGCAGCTTGCCGTCTGGACTAGCGGGAGTGGAGACCCAGTACTTC. Its translation is CASSLPSGLAGVETQYF.